Sequencing of this TCR beta chain was carried out in a study of regulatory T cells in long-lasting Graves disease. Stated time point: newly diagnosed GD, antithyroid drugs for less than 3 months. Extracted PBMC RNA gave rise to the TCR library. V lost 11 bases, J lost 4 bases, and 3 bases stayed unmatched. The germline V gene has CDR1 MNHNS and CDR2 SASEGT. The CDR3 has 12 amino acids. To make TCR beta libraries, researchers used iRepertoire HTBI primers and Arm-PCR of CDR3 regions. TCRdb re-called the multiplex PCR reads with MiXCR, one entry per CDR3 protein. Counted here are about 500,000 distinct CDR3 sequences, 12% occurring once; the ten biggest clones make up about 8.9%. Many counts were recorded for this clonotype. The sample was also reused in another study, on T cells in Graves' hyperthyroidism and ophthalmopathy.

The chain links TRBV6-1 to TRBJ1-3; 9 nucleotides match TRBD1. The material sequenced was peripheral blood mononuclear cells (PBMCs), taken at new diagnosis, from a patient treated with antithyroid drugs. The source is a woman aged 25-40 years with Graves disease. CDR3 coding DNA: TGTGCCGGGACAGGGAACGGAAACACCATATATTTT. As protein: CAGTGNGNTIYF.